The clone carrying this T cell receptor (beta chain) was seen just once. Its antigen is unidentified. Those patients who had chemo-refractory metastatic non-small-cell lung cancer were given focal radiation along with CTLA-4 blockade through ipilimumab. The data stem from a study of radiotherapy plus CTLA-4 blockade in lung cancer. The study's findings and limits: TCR clones from tumors expanded in blood after radiotherapy plus ipilimumab. Early blood T cell clone dynamics, with interferon-beta, were reported to best predict response.

Generated by immunoSEQ multiplex PCR, the TCRdb table keeps only in-frame clones and is missing some. The sample records roughly 73,000 clones, roughly 87% being singletons. The clonotype was recovered from a human donor with non-small cell lung cancer that progressed on radiotherapy plus ipilimumab. Sequenced material: peripheral blood, taken from a patient treated with radiotherapy plus ipilimumab.

The CDR3 DNA sequence: TGTGCCATCAGTGATAGCCCAACTGAAGCTTTCTTT. It specifies CAISDSPTEAFF. This chain uses TRBV10-3 with TRBJ1-1; no clear D gene. Germline CDR1 is ENHRY and CDR2 is SYGVKD. Trimming removed 3 bases from V and 5 bases from J, with 7 bases in between. The CDR3 is 12 residues long.